The 9 T cell receptor beta chains presented below share a single source sample, sequenced in a study of blood T cell repertoires in COVID-19. Method: immunoSEQ multiplex PCR; TCRdb's copy keeps in-frame clones and lacks some. The sample contains hundreds of thousands of clones, over 75% of which appear only once. Sequencing was carried out using peripheral blood. The receptor set was obtained from a woman between 50 and 59 years old who had recovered from COVID-19.

The J gene is TRBJ1-5, the V gene TRBV2; D call uncertain. V was clipped by 6 bases and J by 6 bases, with 12 bases between them. CDR1 is SNHLY, CDR2 FYNNEI, per germline. CDR3 length: 13 amino acids. The CDR3 DNA is TGTGCCAGCAGGAGGCAGTTAGGTCAGCCCCAGCATTTT. Translation gives CASRRQLGQPQHF.

This rearrangement joins TRBV29-1 to TRBJ2-1; D remains unclear. CDR1 and CDR2 (germline): SQVTM, ANQGSEA. The CDR3 has 12 residues. The V end lost 6 bases, the J end lost 1 base, and 7 bases lay between the germline ends. As DNA, the CDR3 is TGCAGCGTCGACACATCCTACAATGAGCAGTTCTTC. It specifies CSVDTSYNEQFF.

The V and J genes are TRBV19 and TRBJ1-2, with D perhaps matching TRBD1 (6 bases). This CDR3 has 17 residues. V was trimmed by 8 bases and J by 0 bases, leaving 22 bases between them. Germline CDR1 is LNHDA and CDR2 is SQIVND (reference sequence). DNA of the CDR3: TGTGCCAGTGAAGGGCACAAAACAGGGTCCGCTAACTATGGCTACACCTTC. This sequence encodes CASEGHKTGSANYGYTF.

V gene TRBV6-6 combines with J gene TRBJ2-7, with TRBD1 identical over 9 bases. CDR3 length: 15 amino acids. The germline V gene has CDR1 MNHNY and CDR2 SVGAGI (reference sequence). V gave up 6 bases and J gave up 3 bases; unmatched junction bases: 9. CDR3 bases: TGTGCCAGCAGAACCGGGACAGGGAGCCTCTACGAGCAGTACTTC. Its protein is CASRTGTGSLYEQYF.

The rearrangement uses TRBV3-1 (or the pseudogene TRBV3-2) and TRBJ1-4, with a weak D call TRBD1 (5 bases). The CDR3 is 15 amino acids. CDR1 is LGHDT, CDR2 YNNKEL, per germline (reference sequence). V dropped 4 bases and J dropped 7 bases, with 16 bases sitting between them. CDR3 coding DNA: TGTGCCAGCAGCCCAACAACAGGACCTATTGAAAAACTGTTTTTT. Translation gives CASSPTTGPIEKLFF.

This chain links TRBV11-3 with TRBJ2-1; no reliable D call. The ends were cut back, 5 bases at V and 6 bases at J, with 14 bases in the middle. The CDR3 loop spans 14 amino acids. CDR1 and CDR2 (germline): SGHNT, YENEEA. Here the CDR3 reads CASSPLVSGNEQFF. The CDR3 nucleotides are TGTGCCAGCAGCCCCCTTGTCAGTGGCAATGAGCAGTTCTTC. Supplemented by reference TRBV11-3 and TRBJ2-1, the full variable domain reads EAGVVQSPRYKIIEKKQPVAFWCNPISGHNTLYWYLQNLGQGPELLIRYENEEAVDDSQLPKDRFSAERLKGVDSTLKIQPAELGDSAVYLCASSPLVSGNEQFFGPGTRLTVL.

The chain is built from TRBV7-2 and TRBJ1-4; no clear D. Between the trimmed V and J ends, which lost 2 bases and 0 bases, there was a span of 13 bases. This CDR3 is 17 amino acids long. The germline gives CDR1 SGHTA, CDR2 FQGNSA. The CDR3 loop is CASSLITTIATNEKLFF. The DNA for the CDR3 is TGTGCCAGCAGCTTAATTACTACCATAGCAACTAATGAAAAACTGTTTTTT.

The rearrangement joins TRBV7-9 to TRBJ2-2; D is uncertain. Trimming took off 3 bases at V and 1 base at J, with 12 bases between the two ends. Germline V gene sequence: CDR1 SEHNR, CDR2 FQNEAQ (reference sequence). This CDR3 has 16 residues. The CDR3 nucleotides are TGTGCCAGCAGCTTTTTACGTGCACAGAACACCGGGGAGCTGTTTTTT. It yields the protein CASSFLRAQNTGELFF.

This clone was picked up one time. The chain is built from TRBV7-3 and TRBJ2-1; the match to TRBD1 covers 9 bases. V dropped 5 bases and J dropped 10; count of bases not matched to a gene: 9. The germline CDR1 and CDR2 sequences are SGHTA and FQGTGA. The CDR3 is made up of 14 amino acids. The CDR3 bases are TGTGCCAGCAGCGCAGCCGCCGGGACAGGGGAGCAGTTCTTC. Translated, it gives CASSAAAGTGEQFF. Full variable domain (outside the CDR3, taken from reference TRBV7-3 and TRBJ2-1): GAGVSQTPSNKVTEKGKYVELRCDPISGHTALYWYRQSLGQGPEFLIYFQGTGAADDSGLPNDRFFAVRPEGSVSTLKIQRTERGDSAVYLCASSAAAGTGEQFFGPGTRLTVL.